The rows below give T cell receptor beta chains drawn from one sample of a study of T cells after yellow fever vaccination. MiXCR, applied by TCRdb to the 5' RACE reads, yields one record per CDR3 protein. The table shows hundreds of thousands of distinct CDR3 sequences, with roughly 14% occurring only once. The sample here was PBMCs, taken on the day of the yellow fever booster vaccination. These receptors were collected from a man aged 30 to 45 who received the YFV17D yellow fever vaccine. The CDR3 runs from the conserved cysteine through the conserved F or W. D genes are given only for firm matches. For some rows the clone size is stated as once, few or many, or as a class when expanded; others skip it.

DNA,CDR3,J,D,size,V
TGTGCCAGCAGTTACGAATCTGGGGAGCTGTTTTTT,CASSYESGELFF,TRBJ2-2,-,-,TRBV6-2/TRBV6-3
TGTGCCAGCAGGACAGGGGCCCTTCGTGGCTACACCTTC,CASRTGALRGYTF,TRBJ1-2,TRBD1,few,TRBV28
TGTGCCATCAGTGTGTTGCAGGGGGCCTACGAGCAGTACTTC,CAISVLQGAYEQYF,TRBJ2-7,TRBD1,many,TRBV10-3
TGTGCCAGCAGCCCCGGACCTACTTTGGAGCAGTACTTC,CASSPGPTLEQYF,TRBJ2-7,-,-,TRBV9
TGCAGCGTTGAAGCCCAGGGGGCCATATATTTT,CSVEAQGAIYF,TRBJ1-3,TRBD1,few,TRBV29-1
TGCGCCAGCAGCTTGGTCCTAGCCGGCGAGCAGTACTTC,CASSLVLAGEQYF,TRBJ2-7,-,few,TRBV5-1
TGTGCCAGCAGCTTAGTAGGGGGCGGGTATGGCTACACCTTC,CASSLVGGGYGYTF,TRBJ1-2,TRBD1,few,TRBV7-2
TGCAGCGGAGGCAGTTTGATATCTATCCGGGGCAACTACAATGAGCAGTTCTTC,CSGGSLISIRGNYNEQFF,TRBJ2-1,-,-,TRBV29-1
TGCGCCAGCAGCCCAGAAGGAGGGGGCACAGATACGCAGTATTTT,CASSPEGGGTDTQYF,TRBJ2-3,-,few,TRBV5-1
TGCAGTGCTACCCCCGCGGTGGTGTATGGCTACACCTTC,CSATPAVVYGYTF,TRBJ1-2,-,many,TRBV20-1